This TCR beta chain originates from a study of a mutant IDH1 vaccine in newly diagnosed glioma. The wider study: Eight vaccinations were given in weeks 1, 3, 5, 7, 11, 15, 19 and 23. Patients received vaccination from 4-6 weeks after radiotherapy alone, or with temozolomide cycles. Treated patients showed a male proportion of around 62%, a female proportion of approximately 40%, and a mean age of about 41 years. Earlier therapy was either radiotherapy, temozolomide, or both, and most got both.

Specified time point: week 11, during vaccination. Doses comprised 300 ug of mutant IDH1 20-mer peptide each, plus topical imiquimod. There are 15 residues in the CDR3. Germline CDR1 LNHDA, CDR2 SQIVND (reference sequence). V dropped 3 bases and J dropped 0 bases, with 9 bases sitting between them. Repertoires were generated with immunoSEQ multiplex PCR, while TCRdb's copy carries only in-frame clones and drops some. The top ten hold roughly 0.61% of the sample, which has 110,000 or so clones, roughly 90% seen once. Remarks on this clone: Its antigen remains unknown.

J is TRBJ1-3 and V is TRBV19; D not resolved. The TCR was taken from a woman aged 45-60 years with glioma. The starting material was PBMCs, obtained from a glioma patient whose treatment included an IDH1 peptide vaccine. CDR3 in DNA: TGTGCCAGTAGTATTTTCTACTACTCTGGAAACACCATATATTTT. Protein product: CASSIFYYSGNTIYF.